This T cell receptor (beta chain) was profiled in a study of shared clonotypes between healthy human individuals. This clone appeared a single time. The CDR3 is made up of 16 amino acids. V dropped 6 bases and J dropped 10; count of bases not matched to a gene: 13. CDR1 and CDR2 (germline): SEHNR, FQNEAQ (reference sequence). CD45RO-negative, CCR7-selected cells formed the naive CD8 fraction, which excluded terminally differentiated effector memory CD45RA+ cells. HIV-negative, healthy adults without recent acute infections or vaccinations were the donors. The data were produced by immunoSEQ multiplex PCR, yet TCRdb's version contains in-frame clones alone and is incomplete. The table lists about 800,000 clones, approximately 97% of them singletons.

This receptor was obtained from a man aged 25-45 years in good health. The rearrangement joins TRBV7-9 to TRBJ2-1; 12 bases fit TRBD1. The sequenced material came from naive CD8+ T cells sorted from blood. CDR3 in DNA: TGTGCCAGCAGAGACCGGCCGGGACAGGGGGCGGGAGAGCAGTTCTTC. Translated, it gives CASRDRPGQGAGEQFF.